A selection of T cell receptor beta chains follows, all from one sample in a study of beta chain features in type 1 diabetes. Sequencing used immunoSEQ multiplex PCR; TCRdb keeps in-frame clones, though not all of them. The sample includes 110,000 to 150,000 clones, 9.7% of them seen just once. The sequencing input was central memory CD4+ T cells from blood. These receptors all come from a woman in her 40s in good health. CDR3s include the opening cysteine and the closing phenylalanine or tryptophan. The D gene is left open where the match is weak.

v_call: TRBV7-9; d_call: TRBD1; j_call: TRBJ1-4; cdr3_aa: CASSKTGGDEKLFF
v_call: TRBV5-1; d_call: TRBD1; j_call: TRBJ2-3; cdr3_aa: CASSLTGQRSATDTQYF
v_call: TRBV19; d_call: TRBD1; j_call: TRBJ2-5; cdr3_aa: CASSIAQGYQETQYF
v_call: TRBV5-1; d_call: TRBD2; j_call: TRBJ2-5; cdr3_aa: CASSLGTSGGLETQYF
v_call: TRBV2; d_call: .; j_call: TRBJ2-4; cdr3_aa: CASSRRQGAGGNIQYF
v_call: TRBV4-3; d_call: TRBD2; j_call: TRBJ2-6; cdr3_aa: CASSQVGAGDGANVLTF
v_call: TRBV4-3; d_call: TRBD1; j_call: TRBJ2-5; cdr3_aa: CASSQVGTGEETQYF
v_call: TRBV6-1; d_call: TRBD1; j_call: TRBJ1-6; cdr3_aa: CASRSGTAYSPLHF
v_call: TRBV4-3; d_call: .; j_call: TRBJ1-1; cdr3_aa: CASSQDQGGEGAFF
v_call: TRBV5-1; d_call: TRBD1; j_call: TRBJ1-2; cdr3_aa: CASSLDTDRALYYGYTF
v_call: TRBV4-3; d_call: TRBD1; j_call: TRBJ2-3; cdr3_aa: CASSLVGQGDAQYF
v_call: TRBV5-5; d_call: TRBD2; j_call: TRBJ2-5; cdr3_aa: CASSRAGGLPETQYF
v_call: TRBV19; d_call: TRBD1; j_call: TRBJ1-1; cdr3_aa: CASQLTGRRNTEAFF
v_call: TRBV5-1; d_call: .; j_call: TRBJ2-5; cdr3_aa: CASSYAGDQETQYF
v_call: TRBV10-1; d_call: .; j_call: TRBJ2-3; cdr3_aa: CASSPRGSNTDTQYF
v_call: TRBV14; d_call: TRBD2; j_call: TRBJ2-5; cdr3_aa: CASSGGGATRETQYF
v_call: TRBV5-6; d_call: TRBD1; j_call: TRBJ2-3; cdr3_aa: CASRGALGQGYTDTQYF
v_call: TRBV6-6; d_call: TRBD2; j_call: TRBJ2-1; cdr3_aa: CASSLGSGGAIEQFF
v_call: TRBV7-9; d_call: TRBD2; j_call: TRBJ2-6; cdr3_aa: CASSYSGGAYGANVLTF
v_call: TRBV7-2; d_call: .; j_call: TRBJ2-5; cdr3_aa: CASSLVETRGTQYF
v_call: TRBV4-1; d_call: TRBD1; j_call: TRBJ1-6; cdr3_aa: CASSRIAGTGGEILNSPLHF
v_call: TRBV5-6; d_call: .; j_call: TRBJ1-2; cdr3_aa: CASSLSDRHMVGYTF
v_call: TRBV19; d_call: .; j_call: TRBJ1-5; cdr3_aa: CASSLQSIRWPQHF
v_call: TRBV5-1; d_call: .; j_call: TRBJ1-2; cdr3_aa: CASSTGVQGGYGYTF
v_call: TRBV4-2; d_call: TRBD2; j_call: TRBJ2-2; cdr3_aa: CASSLIAGPFGELFF
v_call: TRBV7-9; d_call: .; j_call: TRBJ1-2; cdr3_aa: CASSQNSGDTF
v_call: TRBV6-1; d_call: TRBD1; j_call: TRBJ2-1; cdr3_aa: CASSYGTDYNEQFF
v_call: TRBV5-1; d_call: .; j_call: TRBJ1-6; cdr3_aa: CASSDTGFGRDSPLHF
v_call: TRBV10-3; d_call: .; j_call: TRBJ1-2; cdr3_aa: CAITEDGYGYTF
v_call: TRBV4-1; d_call: TRBD1; j_call: TRBJ1-5; cdr3_aa: CASSQETGQSPRNQPQHF
v_call: TRBV6-6; d_call: .; j_call: TRBJ1-2; cdr3_aa: CASTTYWSGYTF
v_call: TRBV7-9; d_call: .; j_call: TRBJ1-1; cdr3_aa: CASSRTGNTEAFF
v_call: TRBV7-6; d_call: TRBD2; j_call: TRBJ2-5; cdr3_aa: CASSSGLAGGTQYF
v_call: TRBV15; d_call: .; j_call: TRBJ2-5; cdr3_aa: CATSREGGIETQYF
v_call: TRBV18; d_call: TRBD2; j_call: TRBJ2-3; cdr3_aa: CASSPGGGTDTQYF
v_call: TRBV6-1; d_call: TRBD1; j_call: TRBJ1-2; cdr3_aa: CASRPTGETGYTF
v_call: TRBV19; d_call: .; j_call: .; cdr3_aa: CASAQLTQETQYF
v_call: TRBV20-1; d_call: .; j_call: TRBJ1-2; cdr3_aa: CSAFADYGYTF
v_call: TRBV15; d_call: TRBD2; j_call: TRBJ2-7; cdr3_aa: CATSRDGGLSYEQYF
v_call: TRBV5-6; d_call: .; j_call: TRBJ2-1; cdr3_aa: CASRFTGYNEQFF
v_call: TRBV18; d_call: TRBD1; j_call: TRBJ1-1; cdr3_aa: CASSPREVSGTGGGTEAFF